Sequencing of this TCR beta chain was carried out in a study of T cell responses to AZD1222 COVID-19 vaccine. Sequencing was performed with immunoSEQ multiplex PCR; in TCRdb, only in-frame clones are kept and a portion is missing. The sample has under 150,000 clones, approximately 86% seen once. Germline values: CDR1 WSHSY, CDR2 SAAADI. CDR3 length equals 16 residues. V dropped 3 bases and J dropped 5 bases, with 17 bases sitting between them. The TCR originated in an adult who received the AZD1222 COVID-19 vaccine. V is TRBV10-2 and J is TRBJ2-1, with a tentative D call TRBD2 (6 bases). Sequenced material: peripheral blood, taken 28 days after the second AZD1222 dose. CDR3 sequence reads: CASSDLEGGHHNEQFF. The CDR3 nucleotides read TGCGCCAGCAGTGACTTGGAGGGTGGGCATCACAATGAGCAGTTCTTC.